What follows is one TCR beta chain and its context. The source of the sample is a study of cytomegalovirus exposure and HLA in healthy donors. V lost 3 bases and J lost 0; bases outside the gene matches: 3. Per germline, CDR1 SGDLS and CDR2 YYNGEE. This CDR3 has 14 amino acids. The study ran its PCR with 60 Vbeta and 13 Jbeta primers. TCRdb's copy holds only in-frame clones and misses some; the assay was immunoSEQ multiplex PCR. The data contain about 98,000 clones, more than 60% of them singletons. This chain links TRBV9 with TRBJ2-7, with TRBD1 identical over 7 bases. The source is a man aged 50-59 years in good health and CMV-seronegative. The material sequenced was PBMCs. The CDR3 DNA sequence: TGTGCCAGCAGCGCGACAGGGTCCTCCTACGAGCAGTACTTC. It encodes CASSATGSSYEQYF.